Given below is one T cell receptor beta chain in context. Using immunoSEQ multiplex PCR, the repertoire was profiled, and TCRdb retains in-frame clones only, with some absent. The sample lists about 140,000 clones, 75% to 90% seen once, with roughly 3.6% in the top ten. The data originate from a study of blood T cell repertoires in COVID-19. The sample taken for sequencing was peripheral blood. The sequence derives from a man between 65 and 85 years old who had recovered from COVID-19.

CDR3 DNA sequence: TGTGCCAGCAGCGTAGGGGACAGCGCCTACGAGCAGTACTTC. It translates to CASSVGDSAYEQYF. V and J are TRBV9 and TRBJ2-7; 7 bases fit TRBD1. This CDR3 region has 14 residues. V was pared by 0 bases and J by 2 bases, with 2 bases of the junction left unmatched. Germline V CDR1 and CDR2: SGDLS, YYNGEE.